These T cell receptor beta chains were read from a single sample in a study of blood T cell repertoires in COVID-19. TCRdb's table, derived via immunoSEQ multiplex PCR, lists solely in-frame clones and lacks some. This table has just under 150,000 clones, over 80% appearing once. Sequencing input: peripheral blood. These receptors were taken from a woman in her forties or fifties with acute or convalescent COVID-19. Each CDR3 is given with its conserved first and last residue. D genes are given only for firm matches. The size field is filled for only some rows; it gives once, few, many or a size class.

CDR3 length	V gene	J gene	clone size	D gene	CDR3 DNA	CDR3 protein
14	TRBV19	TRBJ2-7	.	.	TGTGCCAGTAGTAAAAATACTGATTCCTACGAGCAGTACTTC	CASSKNTDSYEQYF
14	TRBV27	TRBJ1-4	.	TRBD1	TGTGCCAGCAGTTCGTGGACAGGCCCAGGAAAACTGTTTTTT	CASSSWTGPGKLFF
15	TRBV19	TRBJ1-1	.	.	TGTGCCAGTAGTATAGGGGGAGGGGGGAACACTGAAGCTTTCTTT	CASSIGGGGNTEAFF
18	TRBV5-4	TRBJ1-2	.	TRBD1	TGTGCCTCGCCATTCCTAAAGTTACCGGGACAGGGGGCAGATGGCTACACCTTC	CASPFLKLPGQGADGYTF
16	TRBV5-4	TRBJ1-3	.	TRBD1	TGTGCCAGCAGCTTGGGGGACAGGGGGAACGGAAACACCATATATTTT	CASSLGDRGNGNTIYF
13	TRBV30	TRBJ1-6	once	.	TGTGCCTGGAGGGGGGCAGGGTTTTCACCCCTCCACTTT	CAWRGAGFSPLHF
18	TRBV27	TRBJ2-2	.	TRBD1	TGTGCCAGCAGTTTATCCGGGGACAGGGCTTGGGGTACCGGGGAGCTGTTTTTT	CASSLSGDRAWGTGELFF
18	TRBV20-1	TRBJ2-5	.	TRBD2	TGCAGTGCTAGTCTACCGGGACTAGCGGGACAGTACCAAGAGACCCAGTACTTC	CSASLPGLAGQYQETQYF
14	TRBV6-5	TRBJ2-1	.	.	TGTGCCAGCGGACGGTCTGGGGGGATTAATGAGCAGTTCTTC	CASGRSGGINEQFF
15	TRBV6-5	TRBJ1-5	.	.	TGTGCCAGCAGTTACAGATTGGGAGGCAATCAGCCCCAGCATTTT	CASSYRLGGNQPQHF
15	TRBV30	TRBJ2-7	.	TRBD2	TGTGCCTGGCTCATACTGTCTAGCGGGAGTTACGAGCAGTACTTC	CAWLILSSGSYEQYF
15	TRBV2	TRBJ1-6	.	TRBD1	TGTGCCAGCAGTGATCTGGGACAGGGTCGTTCACCCCTCCACTTT	CASSDLGQGRSPLHF
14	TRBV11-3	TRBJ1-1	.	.	TGTGCCAGCAGCTCACAGGGAGTGAACACTGAAGCTTTCTTT	CASSSQGVNTEAFF
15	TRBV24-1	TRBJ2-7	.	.	TGTGCCACCAGTGATCGGCAGGGCGGGAAGTACGAGCAGTACTTC	CATSDRQGGKYEQYF
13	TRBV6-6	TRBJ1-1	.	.	TGTGCCAGCCAGAGCAGGTTGAACACTGAAGCTTTCTTT	CASQSRLNTEAFF
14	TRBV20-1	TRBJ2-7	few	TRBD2	TGCAGTGCTAGTGGGCGGGGGGTCTCCTACGAGCAGTACTTC	CSASGRGVSYEQYF
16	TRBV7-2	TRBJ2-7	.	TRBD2	TGTGCCAGCAGCTTGGGGGCTAGCGGGAGATTGGACGAGCAGTACTTC	CASSLGASGRLDEQYF
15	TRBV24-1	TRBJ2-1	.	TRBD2	TGTGCCACCAGTGAAGCAGCGGGGGGGTACAATGAGCAGTTCTTC	CATSEAAGGYNEQFF
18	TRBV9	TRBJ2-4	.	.	TGTGCCAGCAGCCCCCGATCCTGGGGGGGCATAGCCAAAAACATTCAGTACTTC	CASSPRSWGGIAKNIQYF
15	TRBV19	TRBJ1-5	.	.	TGTGCCAGTAGTATATTGGGTCAGGGAGGCCAGCCCCAGCATTTT	CASSILGQGGQPQHF
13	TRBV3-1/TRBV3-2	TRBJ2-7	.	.	TGTGCCAGCAGCCAAGGGGGAGGCAACGAGCAGTACTTC	CASSQGGGNEQYF
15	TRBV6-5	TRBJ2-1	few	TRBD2	TGTGCCAGCAGGGTTCTAGCGGAAGCCGACAATGAGCAGTTCTTC	CASRVLAEADNEQFF
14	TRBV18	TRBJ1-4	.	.	TGTGCCAGCTCACAACAGGGATCTGGTGAAAAACTGTTTTTT	CASSQQGSGEKLFF
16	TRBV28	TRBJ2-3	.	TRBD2	TGTGCCAGCAGTACCGGGACTACCTTTGGCACAGATACGCAGTATTTT	CASSTGTTFGTDTQYF
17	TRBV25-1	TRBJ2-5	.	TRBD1	TGTGCCAGCAGTGAATCAATGGGACAGGGGGTTCAAGAGACCCAGTACTTC	CASSESMGQGVQETQYF
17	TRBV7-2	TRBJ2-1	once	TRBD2	TGTGCCAGCAGCGTCTCACTAGCGGGAGGAACTTACAATGAGCAGTTCTTC	CASSVSLAGGTYNEQFF
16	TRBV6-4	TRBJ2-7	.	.	TGTGCCAGCAGTGACATTCTTCGACAGTATTCCTACGAGCAGTACTTC	CASSDILRQYSYEQYF
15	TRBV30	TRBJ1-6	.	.	TGTGCCTGGAGTGCAGGAGACAGTGGTAATTCACCCCTCCACTTT	CAWSAGDSGNSPLHF
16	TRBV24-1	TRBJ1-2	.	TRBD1	TGTGCCACCAGTTTCGGACAGGGGGCTTTGAACTATGGCTACACCTTC	CATSFGQGALNYGYTF
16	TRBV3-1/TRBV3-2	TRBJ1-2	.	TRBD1	TGTGCCAGCAGCCAAGACCTCGGACAGGGGATCTATGGCTACACCTTC	CASSQDLGQGIYGYTF
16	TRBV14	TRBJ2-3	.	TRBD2	TGTGCCAGCAGCCAAGCGGGAGGGGAGCGCACAGATACGCAGTATTTT	CASSQAGGERTDTQYF
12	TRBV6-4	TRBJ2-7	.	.	TGTGCCAGCAGTGTACGGGCCTACGAGCAGTACTTC	CASSVRAYEQYF
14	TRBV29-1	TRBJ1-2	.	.	TGCAGCGTTGAAGAAAGCGGGGGCAGAGATGGCTACACCTTC	CSVEESGGRDGYTF
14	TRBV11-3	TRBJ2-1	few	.	TGTGCCAGCAGCCCGAGGACTGGTTTGAATGAGCAGTTCTTC	CASSPRTGLNEQFF
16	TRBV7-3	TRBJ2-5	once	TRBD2	TGTGCCAGCAGCTCTGGACTAGCGGGAGGAGGGGAGACCCAGTACTTC	CASSSGLAGGGETQYF
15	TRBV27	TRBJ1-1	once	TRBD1	TGTGCCAGCAGTTTAAGGGGGCCCGTGGGAACTGAAGCTTTCTTT	CASSLRGPVGTEAFF
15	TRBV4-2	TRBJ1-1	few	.	TGTGCCAGCAGCCAAACCCCCCGGGGGAACACTGAAGCTTTCTTT	CASSQTPRGNTEAFF
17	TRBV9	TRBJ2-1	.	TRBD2	TGTGCCAGCAGCATGGGACTAGCGGGGTACTCCTACAATGAGCAGTTCTTC	CASSMGLAGYSYNEQFF
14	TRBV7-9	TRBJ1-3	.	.	TGTGCCAGCAGCTTTGACAGGATTGGAAACACCATATATTTT	CASSFDRIGNTIYF
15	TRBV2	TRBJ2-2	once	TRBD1	TGTGCCAGCAGTGAAACCCTGACAGGGACCGGGGAGCTGTTTTTT	CASSETLTGTGELFF
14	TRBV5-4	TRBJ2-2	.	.	TGTGCCAGCAGCCTGCGGGGGCGTACCGGGGAGCTGTTTTTT	CASSLRGRTGELFF
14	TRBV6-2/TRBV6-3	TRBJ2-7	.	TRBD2	TGTGCCAGCAGTTACGGCGGGGGCTCCTACGAGCAGTACTTC	CASSYGGGSYEQYF
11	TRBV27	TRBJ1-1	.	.	TGTGCCAGCAGTTTAAGGGGTGAAGCTTTCTTT	CASSLRGEAFF
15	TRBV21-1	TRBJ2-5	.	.	TGTGCCAGCATACCGCCACCGGGATACCAAGAGACCCAGTACTTC	CASIPPPGYQETQYF
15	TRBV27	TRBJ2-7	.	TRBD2	TGTGCCAGCAGTTCAATACCGGGACTAGCTTCCGAGCAGTACTTC	CASSSIPGLASEQYF
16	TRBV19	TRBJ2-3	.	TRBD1	TGTGCCAGTAGTCCGCAACGGGGACAGGGCGGGGATACGCAGTATTTT	CASSPQRGQGGDTQYF
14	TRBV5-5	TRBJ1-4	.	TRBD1	TGTGCCAGCAGACGTGACAGGGCTGGGGAAAAACTGTTTTTT	CASRRDRAGEKLFF
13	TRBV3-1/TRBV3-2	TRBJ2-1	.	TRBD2	TGTGCCAGCAGCCTCCAGGGGACTAGTGAGCAGTTCTTC	CASSLQGTSEQFF
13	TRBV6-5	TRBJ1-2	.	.	TGTGCCAGCAGTTACTCTAGGGGTGATGGCTACACCTTC	CASSYSRGDGYTF
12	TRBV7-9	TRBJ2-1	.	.	TGTGCCAGCAGCCTCCTCGGGGATGAGCAGTTCTTC	CASSLLGDEQFF
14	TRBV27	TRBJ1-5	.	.	TGTGCCAGCAGTGTTGAGTATAGCAATCAGCCCCAGCATTTT	CASSVEYSNQPQHF
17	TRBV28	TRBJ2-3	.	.	TGTGCCAGCATTCGAAAAGGAACAGGGATGGGCACAGATACGCAGTATTTT	CASIRKGTGMGTDTQYF
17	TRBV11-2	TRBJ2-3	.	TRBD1	TGTGCCAGCAGTCCGGACAGGAATCGACCCCGCACAGATACGCAGTATTTT	CASSPDRNRPRTDTQYF
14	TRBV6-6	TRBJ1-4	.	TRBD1	TGTGCCAGCAGTCAAAACAGGGGTCCTGAAAAACTGTTTTTT	CASSQNRGPEKLFF
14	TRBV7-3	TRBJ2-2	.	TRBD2	TGTGCCAGCAGCCTGGGACTAAGCACCGGGGAGCTGTTTTTT	CASSLGLSTGELFF
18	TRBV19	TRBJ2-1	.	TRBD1	TGTGCCAGTAGTATGACCCTCCAGGACAGGGGGCCTCACAATGAGCAGTTCTTC	CASSMTLQDRGPHNEQFF